This T cell receptor (beta chain) was captured by sequencing in a study of cytomegalovirus exposure and HLA in healthy donors. Overall study findings and caveats: Later analysis indicated greater clonal expansion among HLA-associated TCR beta chains than among equally common other chains.

Notes on this clone: The antigen is unknown.

The CDR3 has 14 residues. The V end lost 5 bases, the J end lost 4 bases, and 14 bases lay between the germline ends. Germline V gene sequence: CDR1 SGHTA, CDR2 FQGTGA. The PCR had 60 Vbeta and 13 Jbeta primers. Assay used: immunoSEQ multiplex PCR; TCRdb lists only in-frame clones, some missing. Among 100,000 to 150,000 clones listed, less than 80% were seen once. The genes are TRBV7-3 and TRBJ1-1; no reliable D call. The origin of this receptor is a man aged 25 to 45 in good health and CMV-seronegative. Sequenced input: PBMCs. The CDR3 DNA sequence: TGTGCCAGCAGCCCCCGCCCGACTTCCACTGAAGCTTTCTTT. Translated, it gives CASSPRPTSTEAFF.